This T cell receptor beta chain was recovered during a study of blood T cell repertoires in COVID-19 (TCRdb year 2020). About the investigation overall: Samples covering the acute and convalescent phases of COVID-19 were provided by collaborators in the United States, Italy and Spain. The material from the prospective study consisted of cDNA or gDNA derived from T cells, B-cell-depleted T cells, or PBMCs. Subjects who had been exposed to COVID-19, were actively infected with it, or had recovered from it provided the deeply sampled blood TCRbeta repertoires that made up the dataset. The repertoires were released in a freely available public database meant as a resource for research on the immune response to SARS-CoV-2. Samples were obtained from the ongoing ImmuneRACE study (first 160 participants) and from some 1,200 subjects provided by 6 global collaborators. The sample metadata nearly always contained a de-identified subject ID, COVID-19 status, age in years and sex. Where HLA class I and class II types were available, the types were taken from metadata supplied by the sample provider, not from assay-based typing.

In the prospective study, participants were roughly 18 to 100 years old, resided in approximately 22 geographic areas of the United States, and were enrolled through a virtual design. In the prospective study, participants were assigned to cohorts based on the clinical history participants reported in a screening survey and a study questionnaire. For ImmuneRACE Cohort 3, a participant was defined as recovered based on two consecutive negative NP/OP PCR tests, clearance by a healthcare professional, or resolution of symptoms. Mobile phlebotomists in the prospective study collected whole blood, serum and a nasopharyngeal or oropharyngeal swab from every participant. Over an approximately 2-month period, participants in the prospective study had the option of providing additional blood draws and questionnaires. Before DNA extraction, blood samples from the prospective study were shipped at room temperature or frozen.

As to this clone: No cognate antigen has been identified for it. No qualities accompany the bases; no much larger clone lies one base away.

The CDR3 contains 13 residues, cysteine and phenylalanine counted. The only DNA kept is the CDR3, 39 bases in frame from the first base. Trimming costs V 4 bases and J 3 bases, and their ends lie 9 bases apart. The germline V gene encodes CDR1 KGHSH and CDR2 LQKENI. The full study reports these points: How much clinical and demographic metadata was included differed by source and by participant, and the metadata was provided uncurated.

TCRbeta CDR3 regions were amplified from genomic DNA using the immunoSEQ Assay, a bias-controlled multiplex PCR. Per the authors' processing: Within the assay, amplification of reference gene primers was used to estimate how many nucleated cells each sample contained. To quantify the absolute abundance of each unique TCRbeta CDR3 rearrangement, sequence reads were collapsed and filtered. For each sample, productive Simpson clonality was calculated as the square root of Simpson's diversity index across productive rearrangements. Entries here come from immuneACCESS through TCRdb and include only in-frame sequences with V and J called. Some clones fail to appear in such tables; in the studies checked, an unresolved V gene covers under half of the shortfall, and the cause of the remainder is unknown. That table supplies the V and J calls and clone size; D and trimming were determined from the DNA. This sample has roughly 170,000 clones in its table, and roughly four fifths of those were observed once. The ten largest clonotypes hold 12% of the sample.

The receptor was isolated from a man between 50 and 59 years old who had recovered from COVID-19. The sample consisted of PBMCs or T cells enriched from blood (not recorded which). The chain joins TRBV18 to TRBJ1-2; the D segment could be TRBD1, given 5 matching bases. The CDR3 region reads CASSQGRDYGYTF. In nucleotide form, the sequence is TGTGCCAGCTCACAGGGCAGGGACTATGGCTACACCTTC.